A single sample gave rise to the 22 T cell receptor beta chains below, sequenced in a study of T cells in narcolepsy. Using immunoSEQ multiplex PCR, the repertoire was profiled, and TCRdb retains in-frame clones only, with some absent. The sample has about 33,000 clones; under 90% are singletons. The sample comprised CD45RA- memory CD4+ T cells from PBMCs. The receptors stem from a human donor with narcolepsy.

The gene calls are TRBV19 and TRBJ2-1; 10 nucleotides match TRBD2. The CDR3 length is 17 residues. V shed 0 bases, J shed 7 bases, and the junction held 9 bases outside the gene matches. Germline lookup yields CDR1 LNHDA and CDR2 SQIVND (reference sequence). The CDR3 spells CASSIDLIAGGNNEQFF. The CDR3, as DNA: TGTGCCAGTAGTATAGATCTAATAGCGGGAGGTAATAATGAGCAGTTCTTC.

The chain links TRBV5-1 to TRBJ2-7; D possibly corresponds to TRBD1 (6 bases). The CDR3 is 15 residues long. Trimming took 4 bases from V and 3 from J, leaving 17 bases between them. Germline-derived CDR1 and CDR2 are SGHRS and YFSETQ. CDR3 in amino acids: CASSAGDTKVYEQYF. CDR3 coding DNA: TGCGCCAGCAGCGCCGGGGACACAAAAGTCTACGAGCAGTACTTC.

The V and J genes are TRBV5-4 and TRBJ2-1, with TRBD1 matching 9 bases. There are 15 residues in the CDR3. The V segment lost 3 bases and the J segment 2 bases; nucleotides outside the gene matches: 3. The germline CDR1 and CDR2 sequences are SGHNT and YYREEE (reference sequence). CDR3 nucleotide sequence: TGTGCCAGCAGCTGGGGGACAGGGCCCTACAATGAGCAGTTCTTC. Amino acid sequence: CASSWGTGPYNEQFF. The variable domain in full, completed from reference TRBV5-4 and TRBJ2-1, reads ETGVTQSPTHLIKTRGQQVTLRCSSQSGHNTVSWYQQALGQGPQFIFQYYREEENGRGNFPPRFSGLQFPNYSSELNVNALELDDSALYLCASSWGTGPYNEQFFGPGTRLTVL.

This clone came up once. The chain joins TRBV11-3 to TRBJ2-1; 7 bases are shared with TRBD2. The CDR3 covers 13 residues. CDR1 and CDR2 (germline): SGHNT, YENEEA. V was clipped by 8 bases and J by 5 bases; unmatched bases: 6. The CDR3 protein is CASGRGENNEQFF. CDR3 in DNA: TGTGCCAGCGGACGGGGGGAAAACAATGAGCAGTTCTTC.

This clone has only one observation. The chain combines TRBV7-9 with TRBJ1-2; no firm D call. Trimming removed 5 bases from V and 2 bases from J, with 12 bases in between. This CDR3 spans 14 amino acids. Germline V gene sequence: CDR1 SEHNR, CDR2 FQNEAQ (reference sequence). As DNA, the CDR3 is TGTGCCAGCAGCCTTGGGGTGGCCAACTATGGCTACACCTTC. This translates into CASSLGVANYGYTF.

The V gene is TRBV14, the J gene TRBJ2-1; D is unclear. CDR3 length equals 14 residues. Germline lookup yields CDR1 SGHDN and CDR2 FVKESK. Trimming took off 0 bases at V and 7 bases at J, with 10 bases between the two ends. The CDR3 region has the DNA TGTGCCAGCAGCCAAGAGCTAGTTATAAATGAGCAGTTCTTC. Amino acid sequence: CASSQELVINEQFF.

The genes are TRBV27 and TRBJ1-4; tentative D call: TRBD1 (5 bases). V gave up 2 bases and J gave up 8 bases, with 18 bases separating them. The germline gives CDR1 MNHEY, CDR2 SMNVEV (reference sequence). This CDR3 contains 16 residues. CDR3 loop: CASSLTPQGGAEKLFF. CDR3 sequence (DNA): TGTGCCAGCAGTTTAACGCCGCAGGGAGGCGCGGAAAAACTGTTTTTT.

The table lists this clone with a few counts. The chain has TRBV14 and TRBJ1-1; D gene uncertain. There are 14 residues in the CDR3. The V gene lost 4 bases and the J gene lost 4 bases, with 13 bases spanning the gap. Germline V gene sequence: CDR1 SGHDN, CDR2 FVKESK. The CDR3 region is CASSPQWESTEAFF. In DNA, the CDR3 is TGTGCCAGCAGCCCCCAATGGGAGAGCACTGAAGCTTTCTTT.

The sample holds one count of this clone. The chain combines TRBV5-1 with TRBJ1-2; D is unclear. V was shortened by 3 bases and J by 8 bases, with 20 bases between the two germline ends. The CDR3 has 15 residues. The V gene's germline CDR1 is SGHRS and CDR2 YFSETQ. The chain's CDR3 is CASSSHTTGLGGYTF. CDR3 nucleotides: TGCGCCAGCAGCTCCCACACGACCGGGCTCGGGGGCTACACCTTC.

This clone was observed once. V is TRBV7-2 and J is TRBJ2-7; 13 nucleotides match TRBD2. Unmatched junction bases numbered 8, after V lost 5 bases and J lost 4 bases. This CDR3 comprises 16 residues. Germline assignment: CDR1 SGHTA and CDR2 FQGNSA. CDR3 in DNA: TGTGCCAGCAGCCCCGGGACTAGCGGGGCTAAATACGAGCAGTACTTC. Translation gives CASSPGTSGAKYEQYF. The variable domain in full, completed from reference TRBV7-2 and TRBJ2-7, reads GAGVSQSPSNKVTEKGKDVELRCDPISGHTALYWYRQSLGQGLEFLIYFQGNSAPDKSGLPSDRFSAERTGGSVSTLTIQRTQQEDSAVYLCASSPGTSGAKYEQYFGPGTRLTVT.

The chain combines TRBV4-3 with TRBJ1-2; D unclear. Trimming took off 5 bases at V and 4 bases at J, with 5 bases between the two ends. The CDR3 spans 11 residues. Germline V gene lookup returns CDR1 LGHNA and CDR2 YSLEER. CDR3 sequence: CASSDFYGYTF. The DNA for the CDR3 is TGCGCCAGCAGCGACTTCTATGGCTACACCTTC.

This clone is a singleton in its sample. The CDR3, as DNA: TGTGCCAGCAGTCCTGCCGGACTAGCGGGGACAGATACGCAGTATTTT. It yields the protein CASSPAGLAGTDTQYF. The rearrangement joins TRBV28 to TRBJ2-3, with 12 bases fitting TRBD2. The length of the CDR3 is 16 residues. CDR1 is MDHEN and CDR2 is SYDVKM in the germline V gene. The V segment lost 5 bases and the J segment 3 bases; nucleotides outside the gene matches: 6.

This chain connects TRBV7-7 to TRBJ1-4; no firm D call. V dropped 1 base and J dropped 8 bases, with 8 bases sitting between them. The CDR3 has 13 residues. Germline V gene data show CDR1 as SSHAT and CDR2 as FNYEAQ (reference sequence). CDR3 nucleotides: TGTGCCAGCAGCTTAGGTTCTGGAGAAAAACTGTTTTTT. Its translation: CASSLGSGEKLFF.

The J gene is TRBJ1-1, the V gene TRBV20-1; D is perhaps TRBD1 (5 bases). The germline gives CDR1 DFQATT, CDR2 SNEGSKA (reference sequence). Trimming left V 2 bases short and J 7 bases short, with 8 bases between. The CDR3 has 11 amino acids. In nucleotides, the CDR3 is TGCAGTGCTAGACTCGGACATGAAGCTTTCTTT. This translates into CSARLGHEAFF.

The chain is built from TRBV6-5 and TRBJ2-5; unclear D gene. Trimming removed 5 bases at V and 5 bases at J, with 9 bases between. Germline CDR1 is MNHEY and CDR2 is SVGAGI. The CDR3 is 12 amino acids. For the CDR3, the DNA is TGTGCCAGCAGTACCGATCGGGAGACCCAGTACTTC. Amino acid sequence: CASSTDRETQYF.

The V and J genes are TRBV29-1 and TRBJ1-2; D gene uncertain. Deletions cut 0 bases from V and 1 base from J, with 15 bases between. Germline CDR1 is SQVTM and CDR2 is ANQGSEA. This CDR3 contains 16 residues. The CDR3: CSVEDLGQAVNYGYTF. In DNA, the CDR3 is TGCAGCGTTGAAGATCTTGGCCAGGCAGTTAACTATGGCTACACCTTC.

The chain joins TRBV5-6 to TRBJ2-5; D is undetermined. The CDR3 length is 14 residues. In germline, CDR1 is SGHDT, CDR2 YYEEEE. V lost 0 bases, J lost 0 bases, and 6 bases lay in between. This CDR3 is CASSLGLNQETQYF. For the CDR3, the DNA is TGTGCCAGCAGCTTGGGGCTGAACCAAGAGACCCAGTACTTC.

The rearrangement uses TRBV6-1 and TRBJ1-2, with unresolved D. Trimming took off 3 bases at V and 6 bases at J, with 17 bases between the two ends. The CDR3 is 15 amino acids. CDR1 is MNHNS and CDR2 is SASEGT in the germline V gene. CDR3 sequence: CASSDVGRGVHGYTF. CDR3 sequence (DNA): TGTGCCAGCAGTGATGTGGGAAGAGGAGTTCATGGCTACACCTTC.

V and J are TRBV4-3 and TRBJ1-5; no clear D gene. This CDR3 is built from 16 residues. Germline V lookup: CDR1 LGHNA, CDR2 YSLEER. V gave up 4 bases and J gave up 2 bases, with 15 bases separating them. The CDR3 coding sequence is TGCGCCAGCAGCCCTACATCTGGTCCGGGCAATCAGCCCCAGCATTTT. The encoded protein is CASSPTSGPGNQPQHF.

In this sample, this clone turned up once. The chain is built from TRBV29-1 and TRBJ2-5, with D possibly TRBD1 on 5 matching bases. The length of the CDR3 is 11 residues. CDR1 and CDR2 (germline): SQVTM, ANQGSEA. V lost 3 bases to trimming and J lost 7 bases, with 9 bases between them. CDR3 sequence (DNA): TGCAGCGTTGATGCAGGGCTGACCCAGTACTTC. This gives the protein CSVDAGLTQYF.

The chain is built from TRBV25-1 and TRBJ2-3; tentative D call: TRBD2 (5 bases). CDR3 length: 16 amino acids. Germline V gene sequence: CDR1 MGHDK, CDR2 SYGVNS. V lost 1 base, J lost 2 bases, and 13 bases lay in between. The CDR3 DNA reads TGTGCCAGCAGTGAATCCCGAGGCGGGTCCACAGATACGCAGTATTTT. Encoded protein: CASSESRGGSTDTQYF.

The chain links TRBV7-6 to TRBJ1-5, with no clear D. From germline, CDR1 is SGHVS and CDR2 FNYEAQ. The V and J ends lost 1 base and 5 bases respectively, with 6 bases between them. The CDR3 length is 13 residues. This CDR3 reads CASSLVHDQPQHF. The CDR3, as DNA: TGTGCCAGCAGCTTAGTCCATGATCAGCCCCAGCATTTT.